This T cell receptor beta chain was retrieved from a study of blood T cell repertoires in COVID-19 (dated by TCRdb to about 2020). Regarding the research as a whole: Samples covering the acute and convalescent phases of COVID-19 were provided by collaborators in the United States, Italy and Spain. Samples came from the ongoing ImmuneRACE study (first 160 participants) plus 1,254 subjects from 6 global collaborators. The material from the prospective study consisted of cDNA or gDNA derived from T cells, B-cell-depleted T cells, or PBMCs. A de-identified subject ID, COVID-19 status, age in years and sex were almost always included in the sample metadata. Deeply sampled blood TCRbeta repertoires from subjects exposed to, actively infected with, or recovered from COVID-19 were included in the dataset. A freely available public database, intended as a resource for researchers studying the immune response to SARS-CoV-2, is where the repertoires were released. Where available, HLA class I and class II types were obtained from metadata supplied by the sample provider rather than from assay-based typing.

General study outcomes and caveats: Clinical and demographic metadata were provided uncurated, with the amount varying by source and participant.

In Seattle, one collaborating source enrolled patients while the infection was active and tracked those patients longitudinally over the course of disease. Collaborating institutions collected whole blood in K2EDTA tubes following their own protocols. Collaborator samples were shipped for TCRbeta analysis as frozen whole blood, isolated PBMCs, or DNA extracted from either sample type. From cysteine to phenylalanine, the CDR3 is 16 amino acids long. The only DNA kept is the CDR3, 48 bases in frame from the first base. CDR1 and CDR2 (LGHNT, FRNRAP) derive from the germline V gene. Trimming at the junction amounts to 0 bases on V and 2 bases on J, and the germline ends lie 13 bases apart. Details on this clone: This receptor's antigen is unknown. No much larger clone exists at a distance of one base, and base qualities are not known.

The immunoSEQ Assay, a bias-controlled multiplex PCR, was used to amplify TCRbeta CDR3 regions from genomic DNA. In the paper's pipeline: Nucleated cell counts per sample were estimated from amplification of reference gene primers within the assay. To quantify the absolute abundance of each unique TCRbeta CDR3 rearrangement, sequence reads were collapsed and filtered. For each sample, productive Simpson clonality was calculated as the square root of Simpson's diversity index over productive rearrangements. This is the immuneACCESS table as TCRdb keeps it, with only in-frame sequences that have V and J called. A part of the clones is gone; compared with another copy, unresolved V genes explain less than half, and the rest is unexplained. V and J calls and clone size are those listed in that table; D and trimming were worked out from the DNA. The sample table records about 330,000 clones; roughly 87% of these occur just once. Around 8.9% of the sample belongs to the ten largest clones.

The sample taken for sequencing was peripheral blood. This chain is built from TRBV12-5 and TRBJ1-2, with the D gene not confidently named. This TCR was recovered from a man under 40 with COVID-19, enrolled during active disease. The nucleotide sequence reads as follows: TGTGCTAGTGGTTTGGTACAGTCTGGCAGAAACTATGGCTACACCTTC. Its translation reads: CASGLVQSGRNYGYTF. Here the CDR3 is joined to the reference TRBV12-5 and TRBJ1-2 genes, and the full variable domain is: DARVTQTPRHKVTEMGQEVTMRCQPILGHNTVFWYRQTMMQGLELLAYFRNRAPLDDSGMPKDRFSAEMPDATLATLKIQPSEPRDSAVYFCASGLVQSGRNYGYTFGSGTRLTVV.